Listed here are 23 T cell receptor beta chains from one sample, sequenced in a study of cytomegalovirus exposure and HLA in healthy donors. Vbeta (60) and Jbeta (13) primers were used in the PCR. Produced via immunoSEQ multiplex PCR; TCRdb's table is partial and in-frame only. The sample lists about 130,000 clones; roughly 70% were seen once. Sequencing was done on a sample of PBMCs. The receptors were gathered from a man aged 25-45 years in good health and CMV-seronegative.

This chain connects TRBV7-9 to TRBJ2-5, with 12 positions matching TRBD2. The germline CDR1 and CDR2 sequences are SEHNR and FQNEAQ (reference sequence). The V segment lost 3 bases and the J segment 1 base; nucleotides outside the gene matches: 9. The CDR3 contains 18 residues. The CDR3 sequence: CASSLARLAGGVQETQYF. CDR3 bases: TGTGCCAGCAGCTTGGCTCGGCTAGCGGGGGGGGTCCAAGAGACCCAGTACTTC.

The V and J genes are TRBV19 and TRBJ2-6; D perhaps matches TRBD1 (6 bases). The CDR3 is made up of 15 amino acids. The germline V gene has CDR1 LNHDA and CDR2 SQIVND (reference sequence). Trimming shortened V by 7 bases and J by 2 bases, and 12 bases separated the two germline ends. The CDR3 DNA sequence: TGTGCCAGTACTTCACAGGGAGCTGGGGCCAACGTCCTGACTTTC. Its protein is CASTSQGAGANVLTF.

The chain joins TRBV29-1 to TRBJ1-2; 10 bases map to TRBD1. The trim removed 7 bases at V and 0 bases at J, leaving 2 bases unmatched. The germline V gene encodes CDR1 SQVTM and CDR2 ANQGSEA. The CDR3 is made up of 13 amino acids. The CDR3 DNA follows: TGCAGCGCGGGACAGGGGCCTAACTATGGCTACACCTTC. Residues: CSAGQGPNYGYTF.

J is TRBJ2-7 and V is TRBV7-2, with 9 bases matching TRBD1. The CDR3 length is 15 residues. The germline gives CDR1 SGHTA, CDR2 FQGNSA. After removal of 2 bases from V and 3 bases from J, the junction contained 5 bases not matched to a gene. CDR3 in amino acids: CASSLIPGQGYEQYF. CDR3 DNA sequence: TGTGCCAGCAGCTTAATACCGGGACAGGGCTACGAGCAGTACTTC.

CDR3 bases: TGCGCCAGCAGCTTCGCTAGCGGGAGACCCGAGCAGTACTTC. Its translation: CASSFASGRPEQYF. V and J are TRBV5-1 and TRBJ2-7, with 10 bases matching TRBD2. Trimming took 2 bases from V and 6 from J; bases not matched to a gene: 5. Germline V gene sequence: CDR1 SGHRS, CDR2 YFSETQ. The CDR3 loop spans 14 amino acids.

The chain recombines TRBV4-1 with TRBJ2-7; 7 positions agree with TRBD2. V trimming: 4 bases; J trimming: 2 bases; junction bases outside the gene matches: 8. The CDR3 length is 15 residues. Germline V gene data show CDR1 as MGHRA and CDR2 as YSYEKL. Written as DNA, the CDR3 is TGCGCCAGCAGCCGCCACCTAGCGGAGGCCTACGAGCAGTACTTC. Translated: CASSRHLAEAYEQYF.

Here the CDR3 reads CASSFRAGGANVLTF. DNA for the CDR3: TGTGCCAGCAGTTTCAGGGCAGGTGGGGCCAACGTCCTGACTTTC. The chain employs TRBV6-6 and TRBJ2-6, with D possibly being TRBD1 (5 bases). Germline V gene data show CDR1 as MNHNY and CDR2 as SVGAGI (reference sequence). Trimming took off 4 bases at V and 3 bases at J, with 10 bases between the two ends. The CDR3 contains 15 residues.

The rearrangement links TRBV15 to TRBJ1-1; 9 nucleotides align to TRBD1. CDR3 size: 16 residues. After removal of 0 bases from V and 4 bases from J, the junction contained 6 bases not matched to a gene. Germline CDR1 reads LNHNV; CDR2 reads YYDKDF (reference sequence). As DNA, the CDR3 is TGTGCCACCAGCAGAGATCTAGGGGACAGGGCCACTGAAGCTTTCTTT. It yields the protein CATSRDLGDRATEAFF.

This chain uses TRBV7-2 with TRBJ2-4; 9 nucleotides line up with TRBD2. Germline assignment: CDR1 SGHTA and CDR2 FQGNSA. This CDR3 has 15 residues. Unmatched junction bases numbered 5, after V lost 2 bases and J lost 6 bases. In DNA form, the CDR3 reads TGTGCCAGCAGCTTAACGCTAGCGGGAAGAAACATTCAGTACTTC. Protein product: CASSLTLAGRNIQYF.

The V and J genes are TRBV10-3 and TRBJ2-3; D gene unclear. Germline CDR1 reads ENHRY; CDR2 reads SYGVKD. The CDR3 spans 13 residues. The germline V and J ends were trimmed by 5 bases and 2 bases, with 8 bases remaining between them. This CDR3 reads CAISIDTTDTQYF. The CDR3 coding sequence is TGTGCCATCAGTATTGACACCACAGATACGCAGTATTTT.

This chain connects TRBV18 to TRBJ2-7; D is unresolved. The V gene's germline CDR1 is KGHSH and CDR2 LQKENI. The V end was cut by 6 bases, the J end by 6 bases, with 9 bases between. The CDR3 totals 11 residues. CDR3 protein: CASSPGSEQYF. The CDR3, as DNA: TGTGCCAGCTCCCCGGGTAGCGAGCAGTACTTC. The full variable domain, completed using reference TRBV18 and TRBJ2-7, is NAGVMQNPRHLVRRRGQEARLRCSPMKGHSHVYWYRQLPEEGLKFMVYLQKENIIDESGMPKERFSAEFPKEGPSILRIQQVVRGDSAAYFCASSPGSEQYFGPGTRLTVT.

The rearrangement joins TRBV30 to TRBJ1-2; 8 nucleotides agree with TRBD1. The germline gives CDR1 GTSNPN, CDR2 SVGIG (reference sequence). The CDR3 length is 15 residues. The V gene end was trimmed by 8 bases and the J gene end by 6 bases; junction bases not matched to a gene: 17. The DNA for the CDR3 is TGTGCCCGGATGGGCGGACAGGGAAGAGTAGATGGCTACACCTTC. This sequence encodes CARMGGQGRVDGYTF.

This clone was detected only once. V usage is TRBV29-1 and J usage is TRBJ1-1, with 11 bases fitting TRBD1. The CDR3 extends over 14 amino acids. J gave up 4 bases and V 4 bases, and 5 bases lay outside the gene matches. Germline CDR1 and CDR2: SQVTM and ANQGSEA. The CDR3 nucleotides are TGCAGCGTTGTAGGACAGGGGGCCGGCACTGAAGCTTTCTTT. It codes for CSVVGQGAGTEAFF.

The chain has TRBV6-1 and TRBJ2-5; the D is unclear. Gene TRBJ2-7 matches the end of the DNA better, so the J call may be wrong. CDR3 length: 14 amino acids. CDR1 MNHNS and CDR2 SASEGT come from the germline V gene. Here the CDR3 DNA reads TGTGCCAGCAGTGAAGGGTATGGGCTCTACGAGCAGTACTTC. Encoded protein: CASSEGYGLYEQYF.

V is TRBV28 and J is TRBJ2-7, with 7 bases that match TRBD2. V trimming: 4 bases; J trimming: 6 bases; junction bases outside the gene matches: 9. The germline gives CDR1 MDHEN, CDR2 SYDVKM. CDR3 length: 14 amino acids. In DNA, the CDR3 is TGTGCCAGCAGTTCGGACCTAGCGGCCCGCGAGCAGTACTTC. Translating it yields CASSSDLAAREQYF.

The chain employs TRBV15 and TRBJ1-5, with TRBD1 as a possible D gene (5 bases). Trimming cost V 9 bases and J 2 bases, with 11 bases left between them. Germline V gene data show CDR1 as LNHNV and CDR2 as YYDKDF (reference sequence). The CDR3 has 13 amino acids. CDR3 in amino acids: CATAGRRNQPQHF. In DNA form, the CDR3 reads TGTGCCACTGCGGGGCGACGCAATCAGCCCCAGCATTTT.

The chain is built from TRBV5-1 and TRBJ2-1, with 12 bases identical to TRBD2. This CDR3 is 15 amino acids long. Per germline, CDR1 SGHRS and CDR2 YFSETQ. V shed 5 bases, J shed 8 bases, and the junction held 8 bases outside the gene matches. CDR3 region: CASRTTSGSNYEQFF. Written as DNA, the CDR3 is TGCGCCAGCAGGACGACTAGCGGGAGTAATTATGAGCAGTTCTTC.

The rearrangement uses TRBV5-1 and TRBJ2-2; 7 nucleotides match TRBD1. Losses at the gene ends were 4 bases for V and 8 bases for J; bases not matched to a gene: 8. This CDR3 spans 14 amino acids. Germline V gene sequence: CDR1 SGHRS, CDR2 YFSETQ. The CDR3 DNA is TGCGCCAGCAGCCCCTACAGGGGACCAGGGGAGCTGTTTTTT. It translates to CASSPYRGPGELFF.

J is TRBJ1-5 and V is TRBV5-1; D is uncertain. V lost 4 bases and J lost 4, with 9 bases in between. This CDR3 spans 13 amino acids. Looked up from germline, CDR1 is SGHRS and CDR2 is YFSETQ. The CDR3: CASSADSNQPQHF. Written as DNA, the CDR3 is TGCGCCAGCAGCGCGGACTCTAATCAGCCCCAGCATTTT. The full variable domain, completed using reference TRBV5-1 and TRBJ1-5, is KAGVTQTPRYLIKTRGQQVTLSCSPISGHRSVSWYQQTPGQGLQFLFEYFSETQRNKGNFPGRFSGRQFSNSRSEMNVSTLELGDSALYLCASSADSNQPQHFGDGTRLSIL.

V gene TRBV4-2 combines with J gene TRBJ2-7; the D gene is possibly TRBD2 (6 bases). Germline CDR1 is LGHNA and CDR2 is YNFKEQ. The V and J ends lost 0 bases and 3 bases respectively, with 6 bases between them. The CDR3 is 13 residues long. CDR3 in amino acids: CASSQEGGYEQYF. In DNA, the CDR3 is TGTGCCAGCAGCCAAGAGGGAGGCTACGAGCAGTACTTC.

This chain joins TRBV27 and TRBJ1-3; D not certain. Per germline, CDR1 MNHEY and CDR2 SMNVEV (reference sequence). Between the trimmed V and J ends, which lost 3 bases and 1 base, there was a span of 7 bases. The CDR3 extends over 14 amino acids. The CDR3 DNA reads TGTGCCAGCAGTTTTTCCAGGTCTGGAAACACCATATATTTT. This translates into CASSFSRSGNTIYF.

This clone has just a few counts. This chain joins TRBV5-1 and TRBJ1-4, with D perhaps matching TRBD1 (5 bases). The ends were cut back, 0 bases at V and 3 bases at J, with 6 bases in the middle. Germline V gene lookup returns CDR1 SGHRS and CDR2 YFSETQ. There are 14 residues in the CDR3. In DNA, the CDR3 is TGCGCCAGCAGCTTGGACAGGCCTAATGAAAAACTGTTTTTT. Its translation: CASSLDRPNEKLFF.

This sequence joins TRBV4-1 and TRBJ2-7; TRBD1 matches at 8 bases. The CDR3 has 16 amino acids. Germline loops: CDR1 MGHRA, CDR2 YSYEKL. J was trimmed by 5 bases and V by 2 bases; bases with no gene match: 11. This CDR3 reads CASSQKPGQDKNEQYF. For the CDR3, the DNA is TGCGCCAGCAGCCAAAAACCGGGACAGGACAAGAACGAGCAGTACTTC.